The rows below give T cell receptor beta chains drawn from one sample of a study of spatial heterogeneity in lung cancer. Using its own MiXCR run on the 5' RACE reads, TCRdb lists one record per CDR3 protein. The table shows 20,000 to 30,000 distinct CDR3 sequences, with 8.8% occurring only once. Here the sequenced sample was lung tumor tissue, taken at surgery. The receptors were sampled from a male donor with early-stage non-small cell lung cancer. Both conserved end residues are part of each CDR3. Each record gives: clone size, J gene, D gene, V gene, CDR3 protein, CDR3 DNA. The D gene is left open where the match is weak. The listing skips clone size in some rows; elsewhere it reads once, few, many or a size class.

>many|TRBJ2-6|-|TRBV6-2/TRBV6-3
CASRRRTVSGANVLTF
TGTGCCAGCAGGAGGAGGACAGTCTCTGGGGCCAACGTCCTGACTTTC
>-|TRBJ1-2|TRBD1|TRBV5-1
CASREGQATNYGYTF
TGCGCCAGCCGCGAGGGACAGGCCACTAACTATGGCTACACCTTC
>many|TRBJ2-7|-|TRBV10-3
CAISSGGEQYF
TGTGCCATCAGTTCCGGGGGCGAGCAGTACTTC
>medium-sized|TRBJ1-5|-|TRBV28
CASSLIQGSQPQHF
TGTGCCAGCAGTTTAATCCAGGGGAGTCAGCCCCAGCATTTT
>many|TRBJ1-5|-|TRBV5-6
CASSLRAGGSVNQPQHF
TGTGCCAGCAGCTTGAGAGCGGGAGGATCAGTCAATCAGCCCCAGCATTTT
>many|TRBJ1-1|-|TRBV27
CASSLSRTVEAFF
TGTGCCAGCAGTTTATCGAGGACAGTTGAAGCTTTCTTT
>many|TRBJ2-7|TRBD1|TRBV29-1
CSAGGTGASYEQYF
TGCAGCGCCGGCGGGACAGGTGCGTCCTACGAGCAGTACTTC
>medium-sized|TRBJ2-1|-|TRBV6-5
CASSLGRSGHNEQFF
TGTGCCAGCAGTCTCGGGAGAAGCGGTCACAATGAGCAGTTCTTC
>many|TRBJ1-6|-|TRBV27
CASSFPEKRGNSPLHF
TGTGCCAGCAGTTTCCCCGAGAAGCGGGGTAATTCACCCCTCCACTTT
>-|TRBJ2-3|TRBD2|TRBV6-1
CASKALAGTSTDTQYF
TGTGCCAGCAAGGCCCTAGCGGGGACTAGCACAGATACGCAGTATTTT
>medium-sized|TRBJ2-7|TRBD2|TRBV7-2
CASSFFSGSNSYEQYF
TGTGCCAGCAGCTTTTTTAGCGGGTCGAACTCCTACGAGCAGTACTTC
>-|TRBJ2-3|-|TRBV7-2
CASSKKVRATDTQYF
TGTGCCAGCAGTAAAAAGGTCCGAGCGACAGATACGCAGTATTTT
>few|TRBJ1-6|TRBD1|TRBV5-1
CASSLGDRASPLHF
TGCGCCAGCAGCTTGGGAGACAGGGCCTCACCCCTCCACTTT
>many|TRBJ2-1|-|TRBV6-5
CASSYLGAHEQFF
TGTGCCAGCAGTTATCTGGGGGCCCATGAGCAGTTCTTC
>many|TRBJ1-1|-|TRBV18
CASSPQAGRDNTEAFF
TGTGCCAGCTCACCACAGGCAGGCAGGGACAACACTGAAGCTTTCTTT
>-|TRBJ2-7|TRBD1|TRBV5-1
CASSPLTGTYEQYF
TGCGCCAGCAGCCCTTTGACAGGGACCTACGAGCAGTACTTC
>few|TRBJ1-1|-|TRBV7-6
CASSFDQHGGTEAFF
TGTGCCAGCAGCTTCGACCAGCACGGGGGCACTGAAGCTTTCTTT
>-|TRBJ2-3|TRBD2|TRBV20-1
CSVPGLATDTQYF
TGCAGTGTTCCGGGACTAGCGACAGATACGCAGTATTTT
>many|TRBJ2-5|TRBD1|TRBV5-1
CASSPRRDSNQETQYF
TGCGCCAGCAGCCCCCGCCGGGACAGCAATCAAGAGACCCAGTACTTC
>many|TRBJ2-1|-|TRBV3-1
CASSTTANEQFF
TGTGCCAGCAGCACAACCGCAAATGAGCAGTTCTTC
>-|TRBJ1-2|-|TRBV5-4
CASSFAPTGRPTFTFRF
TGTGCCAGCAGCTTCGCCCCGACAGGTCGACCTACTTTTACTTTTCGCTTC
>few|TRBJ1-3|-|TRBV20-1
CSARDRTGGPAIYF
TGCAGTGCTAGAGATCGTACGGGAGGTCCAGCCATATATTTT
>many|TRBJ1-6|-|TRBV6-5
CASSRGQVYNSPLHF
TGTGCCAGCAGTCGGGGACAAGTCTATAATTCACCCCTCCACTTT
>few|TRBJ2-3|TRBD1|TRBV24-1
CATSDLLTRQGARDTQYF
TGTGCCACCAGTGATTTACTAACTCGACAGGGGGCTAGAGATACGCAGTATTTT
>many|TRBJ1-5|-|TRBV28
CASSQSYNQPQHF
TGTGCCAGCAGCCAATCCTACAATCAGCCCCAGCATTTT
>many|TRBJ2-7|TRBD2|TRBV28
CASSPARLAGGEVSSYEQYF
TGTGCCAGCAGCCCCGCCCGGCTAGCGGGAGGGGAGGTAAGCTCCTACGAGCAGTACTTC
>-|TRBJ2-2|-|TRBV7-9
CASSGHSANTGELFF
TGTGCCAGCAGTGGACACTCCGCGAACACCGGGGAGCTGTTTTTT
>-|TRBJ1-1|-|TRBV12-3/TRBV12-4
CASSLIGGGTEAFF
TGTGCCAGCAGTTTAATCGGTGGGGGCACTGAAGCTTTCTTT
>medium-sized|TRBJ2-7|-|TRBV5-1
CASSLVSGNEQYF
TGCGCCAGCAGCTTGGTTTCCGGGAACGAGCAGTACTTC
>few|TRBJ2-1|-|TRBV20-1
CSALQLWPSNEQFF
TGCAGTGCTTTACAGCTTTGGCCCTCCAATGAGCAGTTCTTC
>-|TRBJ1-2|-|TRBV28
CASSSSSTAYYGYTF
TGTGCCAGCAGTTCCTCCTCGACAGCCTATTATGGCTACACCTTC
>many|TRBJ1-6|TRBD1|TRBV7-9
CATLDRHNSPLHF
TGTGCCACCCTGGACAGGCATAATTCACCCCTCCACTTT
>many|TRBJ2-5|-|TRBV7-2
CASSKGSGETQYF
TGTGCCAGCAGCAAAGGGAGCGGGGAGACCCAGTACTTC
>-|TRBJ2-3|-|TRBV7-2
CASSPGRGLTDTQYF
TGTGCCAGCAGCCCTGGCCGGGGGCTTACAGATACGCAGTATTTT
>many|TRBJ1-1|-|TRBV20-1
CSAREGTRKGLEAFF
TGCAGTGCTAGAGAAGGGACAAGGAAGGGTCTTGAAGCTTTCTTT
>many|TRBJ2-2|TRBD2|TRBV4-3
CASSHLGLARAGELFF
TGCGCCAGCAGCCACCTAGGACTAGCCCGGGCCGGGGAGCTGTTTTTT
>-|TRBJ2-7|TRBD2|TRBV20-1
CSARVSSGGYEQYF
TGCAGTGCTAGAGTCTCTAGCGGGGGCTACGAGCAGTACTTC
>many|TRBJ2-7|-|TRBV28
CASSSLPHEQYF
TGTGCCAGCAGTTCCCTACCCCACGAGCAGTACTTC
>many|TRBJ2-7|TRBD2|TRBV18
CASSPSGLRGGDYEQYF
TGTGCCAGCTCACCAAGTGGCTTGCGCGGGGGGGATTACGAGCAGTACTTC
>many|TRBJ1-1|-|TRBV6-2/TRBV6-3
CASMSELMNTEAFF
TGTGCCAGCATGAGTGAGCTCATGAACACTGAAGCTTTCTTT
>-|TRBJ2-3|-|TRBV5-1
CASSLRFVVNTDTQYF
TGCGCCAGCAGCTTGCGGTTTGTTGTCAACACAGATACGCAGTATTTT
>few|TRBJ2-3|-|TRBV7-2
CASSSTGDASQYF
TGTGCCAGCAGCTCAACAGGAGATGCGTCGCAGTATTTT
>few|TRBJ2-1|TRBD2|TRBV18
CASSPTSAYNEQFF
TGTGCCAGCTCACCAACTAGCGCCTACAATGAGCAGTTCTTC
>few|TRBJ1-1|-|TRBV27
CASRLYHRAATEAFF
TGTGCCAGCAGGCTATACCACAGGGCGGCCACTGAAGCTTTCTTT
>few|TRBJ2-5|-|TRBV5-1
CASSLGSAAQETQYF
TGCGCCAGCAGCTTGGGCAGCGCTGCACAAGAGACCCAGTACTTC
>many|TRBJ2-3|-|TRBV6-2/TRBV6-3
CASSPPEQSRDTQYF
TGTGCCAGCAGTCCGCCAGAGCAGTCTCGAGATACGCAGTATTTT
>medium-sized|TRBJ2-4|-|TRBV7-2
CASSLTNIQYF
TGTGCCAGCAGCCTCACAAACATTCAGTACTTC
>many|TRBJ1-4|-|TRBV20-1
CSAPARGEKLFF
TGCAGTGCCCCTGCCCGGGGGGAAAAACTGTTTTTT
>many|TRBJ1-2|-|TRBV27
CATRGAASYGYTF
TGTGCCACCCGCGGGGCAGCTTCATATGGCTACACCTTC
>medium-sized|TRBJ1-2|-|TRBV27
CASRGNYGYTF
TGTGCCAGCAGGGGGAACTATGGCTACACCTTC
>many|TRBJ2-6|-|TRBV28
CASSTHGAGANVLTF
TGTGCCAGCTCGACCCATGGGGCCGGGGCCAACGTCCTGACTTTC
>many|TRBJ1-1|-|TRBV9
CASSVDLDLGMNAEAFF
TGTGCCAGCAGCGTAGACCTTGACCTAGGTATGAACGCTGAAGCTTTCTTT
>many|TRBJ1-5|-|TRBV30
CAWSAEGGQPQHF
TGTGCCTGGAGTGCTGAGGGGGGGCAGCCCCAGCATTTT
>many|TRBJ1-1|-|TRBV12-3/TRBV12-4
CASSGNTEAFF
TGTGCCAGCAGTGGGAACACTGAAGCTTTCTTT
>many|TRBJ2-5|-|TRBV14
CASQRDTVKTQYF
TGTGCCAGCCAAAGGGACACTGTAAAGACCCAGTACTTC
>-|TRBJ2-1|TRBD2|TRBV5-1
CASSPGTSGGLSYNEQFF
TGCGCCAGCAGCCCGGGGACTAGCGGGGGTCTTTCCTACAATGAGCAGTTCTTC
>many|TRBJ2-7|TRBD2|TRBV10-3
CAISETLAGSYEQYF
TGTGCCATCAGTGAGACATTAGCGGGATCCTACGAGCAGTACTTC